Listed here is a single TCR beta chain. The target antigen is unknown. This specimen comes from a study of graft-versus-host responses after intestinal transplantation. Study at large: Recipients had transplants, and these were multivisceral, liver-intestinal, or isolated intestinal. Each patient got anti-thymocyte globulin induction, then tacrolimus and steroids for three to four years. Notes on the study in general: Researchers found peak circulating GvH clone levels linked to early post-transplant HvG declines. Recipient marrow harbored GvH clones, some of which surfaced first in ileum or blood.

The germline V and J ends were trimmed by 6 bases and 8 bases, with 7 bases remaining between them. The CDR3 covers 11 residues. The V gene's germline CDR1 is MNHEY and CDR2 SVGAGI. Repertoires were generated with immunoSEQ multiplex PCR, while TCRdb's copy carries only in-frame clones and drops some. The top ten clones hold around 0.19% of a sample with roughly 130,000 clones, 80% to 95% of them seen once. The sample consisted of unstimulated CD4+ T cells sorted from spleen or lymph node cells, taken before intestinal transplant. The source is a human donor who received an intestinal transplant. The rearrangement joins TRBV6-5 to TRBJ2-2; D is ambiguous. The CDR3 DNA sequence: TGTGCCAGCAGGCTACAGGGGGAGCTGTTTTTT. This codes for CASRLQGELFF.